This TCR beta chain was found in a study of memory CD4+ T cells and cytomegalovirus serostatus. Study-wide context: Healthy Belgian adult donors included about nine CMV-positive and 24 CMV-negative people. General observations from the study: Suggested: most of the CMV-linked TCR signature lies in CD4+ memory cells. About 40% of the roughly 160 known CMV-associated TCRbeta sequences appeared in CD4+ memory.

Germline-derived CDR1 and CDR2 are SNHLY and FYNNEI. The CDR3 consists of 15 residues. With 2 bases removed from V and 4 bases from J, the gap between germline ends came to 12 bases. This clone was counted ten times or more. Its specificity is not known. The sort gate was single viable CD3+CD4+CD8-CD45RO+ cells for memory CD4+ T cells. Donors' CMV status reflects serum IgG against pp150, pp28, p38, p52. Using immunoSEQ multiplex PCR, the repertoire was profiled, and TCRdb retains in-frame clones only, with some absent. The table shows 50,000 to 65,000 clones, with over 70% occurring only once. The chain recombines TRBV2 with TRBJ2-4, with a possible D match to TRBD1 (6 bases). This sequence originates from an adult in good health and CMV-seropositive. Sequenced sample: memory CD4+ T cells from blood. The chain's CDR3 is CASSESRTEKNIQYF. Written as DNA, the CDR3 is TGTGCCAGCAGTGAATCGCGGACAGAAAAAAACATTCAGTACTTC.